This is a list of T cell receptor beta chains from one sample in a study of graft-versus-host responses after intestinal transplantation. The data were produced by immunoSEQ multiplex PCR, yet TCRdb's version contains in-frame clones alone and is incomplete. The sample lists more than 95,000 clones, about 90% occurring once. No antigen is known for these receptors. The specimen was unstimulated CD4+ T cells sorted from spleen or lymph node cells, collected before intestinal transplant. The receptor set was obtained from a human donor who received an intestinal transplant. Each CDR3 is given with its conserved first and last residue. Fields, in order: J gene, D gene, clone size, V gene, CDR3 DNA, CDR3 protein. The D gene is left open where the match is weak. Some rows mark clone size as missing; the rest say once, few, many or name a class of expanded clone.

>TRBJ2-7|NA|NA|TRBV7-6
TGTGCCAGCAGCTCGGGGGCGTACGCAGGCGTGGAGCAGTACTTC
CASSSGAYAGVEQYF
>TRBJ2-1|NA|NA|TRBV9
TGTGCCAGCATCTCACAACCTAGGTACTACAATGAGCAGTTCTTC
CASISQPRYYNEQFF
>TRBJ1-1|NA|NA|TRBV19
TGTGCCAGTAGTCAGGGGCTCCACACTGAAGCTTTCTTT
CASSQGLHTEAFF
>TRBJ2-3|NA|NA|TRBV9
TGTGCCAGCAGCGTAGTGTCGGGGGCAAGGGATACGCAGTATTTT
CASSVVSGARDTQYF
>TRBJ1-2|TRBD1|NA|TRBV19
TGTGCCAGTAGTATCCCCTACCGACAGGGGTTGGATGGCTACACCTTC
CASSIPYRQGLDGYTF
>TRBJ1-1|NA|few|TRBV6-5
TGTGCCAGCAGTTACTGGGGGGACGGGAACACTGAAGCTTTCTTT
CASSYWGDGNTEAFF
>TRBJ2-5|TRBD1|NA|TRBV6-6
TGTGCCAGCAGCTCCGACAGGGTTACGTTCGAGACCCAGTACTTC
CASSSDRVTFETQYF
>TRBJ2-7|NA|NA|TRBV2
TGTGCCAGCAGTATATCAGGAAACGAGCAGTACTTC
CASSISGNEQYF
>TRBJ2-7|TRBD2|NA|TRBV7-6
TGTGCCAGCAGCTTAGAAGGCGGGAGCGCACGGCAGTACTTC
CASSLEGGSARQYF
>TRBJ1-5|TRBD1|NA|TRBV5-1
TGCGCCAGCAGCTTGGACGGACAGGGGGTTCAGCCCCAGCATTTT
CASSLDGQGVQPQHF
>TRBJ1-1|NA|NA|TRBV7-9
TGTGCCAGCAGCAGGGGTTGGAGGAGTACTGAAGCTTTCTTT
CASSRGWRSTEAFF
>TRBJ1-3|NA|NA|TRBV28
TGTGCCAGCAGTTTGGACGGCTCTGGAAACACCATATATTTT
CASSLDGSGNTIYF
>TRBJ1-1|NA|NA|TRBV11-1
TGTGCCAGCAGCTTAGATCAAGGGGGAGTCAGTACTGAAGCTTTCTTT
CASSLDQGGVSTEAFF
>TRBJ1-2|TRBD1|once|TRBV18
TGTGCCAGCTCACCAGCCACCGGGACAGGGGGTTTCTATGGCTACACCTTC
CASSPATGTGGFYGYTF
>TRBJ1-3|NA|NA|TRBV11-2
TGTGCCAGCAGCTTAGGATCTATTTCTGGAAACACCATATATTTT
CASSLGSISGNTIYF
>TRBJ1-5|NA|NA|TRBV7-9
TGTGCCAGCAGCCTGAATAGCAATCAGCCCCAGCATTTT
CASSLNSNQPQHF
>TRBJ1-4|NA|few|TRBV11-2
TGTGCCAGCAGCGGGGGAGGTAATGAAAAACTGTTTTTT
CASSGGGNEKLFF
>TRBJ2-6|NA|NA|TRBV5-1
TGCGCCAGCAGCATGGGGGGGACATCCTACTCTGGGGCCAACGTCCTGACTTTC
CASSMGGTSYSGANVLTF
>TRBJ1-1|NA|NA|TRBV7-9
TGTGCCAGCATCTTTTCCATGCTACATAGGGCCAACACTGAAGCTTTCTTT
CASIFSMLHRANTEAFF
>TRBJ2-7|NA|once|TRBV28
TGTGCCAGCAGTTCCGCAGGGGACTCGACCCTCTACGAGCAGTACTTC
CASSSAGDSTLYEQYF
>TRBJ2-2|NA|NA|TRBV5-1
TGCGCCAGCAGCTTGGAACGGGGCACCGGGGAGCTGTTTTTT
CASSLERGTGELFF
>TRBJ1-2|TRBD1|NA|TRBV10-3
TGTGCCATCAGTGGACAGGGGGTTAACTATGGCTACACCTTC
CAISGQGVNYGYTF
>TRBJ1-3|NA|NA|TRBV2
TGTGCCAGCAGTGGCGACGGAAGACTCGGAAACACCATATATTTT
CASSGDGRLGNTIYF
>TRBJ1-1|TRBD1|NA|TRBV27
TGTGCCAGCAGATTCCAGGGGGGGTCCACTGAAGCTTTCTTT
CASRFQGGSTEAFF
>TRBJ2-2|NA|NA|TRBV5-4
TGTGCCAGCAGCTTCGGACTATCTGGCCTCACCGGGGAGCTGTTTTTT
CASSFGLSGLTGELFF
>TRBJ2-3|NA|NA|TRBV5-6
TGTGCCAGCAGCTTCCGGAGAGGGCGCGCAGATACGCAGTATTTT
CASSFRRGRADTQYF
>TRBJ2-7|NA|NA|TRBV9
TGTGCCAGCAGCGAGGGGGTGCGGGATTACGAGCAGTACTTC
CASSEGVRDYEQYF
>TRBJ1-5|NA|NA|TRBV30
TGTGCCTGGGCCCGTGATGGTAGCAATCAGCCCCAGCATTTT
CAWARDGSNQPQHF
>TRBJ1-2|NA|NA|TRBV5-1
TGCGCCAGCAGCCTATCAGGGCGCGGCTACACCTTC
CASSLSGRGYTF
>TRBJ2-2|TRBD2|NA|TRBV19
TGTGCCAGTACACTAGCGGGAGGTTCTACCGGGGAGCTGTTTTTT
CASTLAGGSTGELFF
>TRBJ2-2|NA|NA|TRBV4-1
TGCGCCAGCAGCCAAGGACGGGGGCTACTCAACACCGGGGAGCTGTTTTTT
CASSQGRGLLNTGELFF
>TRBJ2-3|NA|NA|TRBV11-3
TGTGCCAGCAGCTTAGGTGGGGTGGTCGGAGATACGCAGTATTTT
CASSLGGVVGDTQYF
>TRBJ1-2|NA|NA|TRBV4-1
TGCGCCAGCAGCCAAGAGGGAAGCCGGGTCTATGGCTACACCTTC
CASSQEGSRVYGYTF
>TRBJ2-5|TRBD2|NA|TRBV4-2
TGTGCCAGCAGCCAGCCGACTAGCGGGAAAGAGACCCAGTACTTC
CASSQPTSGKETQYF
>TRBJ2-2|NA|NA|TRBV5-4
TGTGCCAGCAGCCGAACTCGGGCCGGCGACGGGGAGCTGTTTTTT
CASSRTRAGDGELFF
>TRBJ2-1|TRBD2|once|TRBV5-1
TGCGCCAGTGGACTAGCGGAAATCAATGAGCAGTTCTTC
CASGLAEINEQFF
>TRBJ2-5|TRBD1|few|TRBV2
TGTGCCACCAGGGGACAGGGACGAGAGACCCAGTACTTC
CATRGQGRETQYF